A selection of T cell receptor beta chains follows, all from one sample in a study of OX40 agonist ivuxolimab in advanced cancers. Measured with immunoSEQ multiplex PCR; TCRdb has only the in-frame clones, and not every one. The sample carries some 82,000 clones, 75% to 95% recorded once. The specimen was CD4+ or CD8+ T cells sorted from blood, collected in a trial of the OX40 agonist ivuxolimab. These receptors were obtained from an adult with an advanced solid tumor such as melanoma, head and neck, liver or kidney cancer. Both conserved end residues are part of each CDR3. A D gene is named only where the DNA matches it firmly. Clone sizes are given selectively: once, few, many, or a class where the clone is expanded.

v_call	j_call	clone_size	d_call	cdr3_length	cdr3_aa	cdr3_nt
TRBV29-1	TRBJ2-1	NA	TRBD1	13	CSARPQGAGEQFF	TGCAGCGCCCGGCCCCAGGGGGCGGGTGAGCAGTTCTTC
TRBV4-2	TRBJ2-3	NA	TRBD2	17	CASSQLRGGSGSDTQYF	TGTGCCAGCAGCCAACTAAGGGGCGGGAGCGGGTCAGATACGCAGTATTTT
TRBV30	TRBJ1-1	NA	NA	13	CAWRKQASTEAFF	TGTGCCTGGAGAAAACAGGCGAGTACTGAAGCTTTCTTT
TRBV18	TRBJ1-6	NA	TRBD1	14	CASSVDRELSPLHF	TGTGCCAGCTCAGTCGACAGGGAACTTTCACCCCTCCACTTT
TRBV28	TRBJ2-3	NA	NA	15	CASSLFSRPADTQYF	TGTGCCAGCAGTTTATTTTCCCGACCGGCAGATACGCAGTATTTT
TRBV7-2	TRBJ1-5	NA	TRBD1	16	CASSLSGTASNQPQHF	TGTGCCAGCAGCTTATCCGGGACAGCTAGCAATCAGCCCCAGCATTTT
TRBV10-3	TRBJ1-2	NA	NA	13	CAISEEGNYGYTF	TGTGCCATCAGTGAGGAGGGGAACTATGGCTACACCTTC
TRBV19	TRBJ2-1	once	NA	14	CASTMSGVNNEQFF	TGTGCCAGTACTATGTCAGGGGTAAATAATGAGCAGTTCTTC
TRBV5-8	TRBJ2-2	NA	TRBD1	17	CASSSNTGTGRIGELFF	TGTGCCAGCAGCTCTAACACCGGGACAGGGAGAATCGGGGAGCTGTTTTTT
TRBV4-1	TRBJ2-7	NA	TRBD2	16	CASSQGTSGSSYEQYF	TGCGCCAGCAGCCAAGGGACTAGCGGGAGCTCCTACGAGCAGTACTTC
TRBV4-1	TRBJ2-1	NA	TRBD2	14	CASSPGLAGGEQFF	TGCGCCAGCAGCCCGGGACTAGCGGGAGGTGAGCAGTTCTTC
TRBV25-1	TRBJ2-3	NA	NA	14	CASSAAVSTDTQYF	TGTGCCAGCAGTGCAGCGGTTAGCACAGATACGCAGTATTTT
TRBV4-3	TRBJ1-2	NA	NA	13	CASSPSSPGGYTF	TGCGCCAGCAGTCCCTCTTCCCCAGGTGGCTACACCTTC
TRBV6-5	TRBJ1-6	NA	NA	12	CASRRTNSPLHF	TGTGCCAGCCGCCGGACAAATTCACCCCTCCACTTT
TRBV28	TRBJ2-6	NA	NA	13	CASIESGANVLTF	TGTGCCAGCATTGAGTCTGGGGCCAACGTCCTGACTTTC
TRBV7-9	TRBJ2-1	NA	NA	16	CASSQYQLSSYNEQFF	TGTGCCAGCAGCCAATATCAGCTGAGCTCCTACAATGAGCAGTTCTTC
TRBV28	TRBJ2-4	NA	NA	16	CASGSATGSAKNIQYF	TGTGCCAGCGGATCCGCTACGGGTTCGGCCAAAAACATTCAGTACTTC
TRBV7-2	TRBJ2-4	NA	TRBD2	13	CASSSGGPDIQYF	TGTGCCAGCAGCTCGGGGGGGCCTGACATTCAGTACTTC
TRBV5-4	TRBJ2-1	NA	NA	12	CASSFPAGEQFF	TGTGCCAGCAGCTTTCCCGCGGGAGAGCAGTTCTTC
TRBV5-1	TRBJ2-1	NA	TRBD2	16	CASSATTSGRVDEQFF	TGCGCCAGCAGCGCCACAACTAGCGGGAGGGTCGATGAGCAGTTCTTC
TRBV10-3	TRBJ2-6	NA	TRBD1	16	CAISAGQGTGANVLTF	TGTGCCATCAGTGCAGGACAGGGGACTGGGGCCAACGTCCTGACTTTC
TRBV29-1	TRBJ2-7	NA	TRBD1	15	CSVDGTGGHTREQYF	TGCAGCGTTGACGGAACAGGGGGCCATACGAGAGAGCAGTACTTC
TRBV7-8	TRBJ2-2	NA	NA	14	CASSLLANTGELFF	TGTGCCAGCTCCCTACTAGCGAACACCGGGGAGCTGTTTTTT
TRBV30	TRBJ1-2	NA	NA	14	CAWSRRTVNYGYTF	TGTGCCTGGAGTAGAAGGACCGTAAACTATGGCTACACCTTC
TRBV5-1	TRBJ2-7	NA	TRBD1	13	CASSFQDRGEQYF	TGCGCCAGCAGCTTCCAGGACAGGGGCGAGCAGTACTTC
TRBV6-1	TRBJ1-3	once	NA	13	CASRDSSGNTIYF	TGTGCCAGCAGGGACAGCTCTGGAAACACCATATATTTT
TRBV11-2	TRBJ1-3	NA	NA	14	CASSSPHPVHTIYF	TGTGCCAGCAGTTCCCCCCACCCTGTTCACACCATATATTTT
TRBV7-2	TRBJ2-5	NA	NA	12	CASSSNRETQYF	TGTGCCAGCAGCTCGAATCGGGAGACCCAGTACTTC
TRBV6-6	TRBJ2-2	NA	NA	14	CASKPNYGSGELFF	TGTGCCAGCAAGCCTAACTATGGGTCCGGGGAGCTGTTTTTT
TRBV13	TRBJ2-1	NA	NA	11	CASSPYNEQFF	TGTGCCAGCAGCCCGTACAATGAGCAGTTCTTC
TRBV4-1	TRBJ2-6	NA	NA	15	CASSQAGAGANVLTF	TGCGCCAGCAGCCAAGCAGGGGCAGGGGCCAACGTCCTGACTTTC
TRBV19	TRBJ1-5	few	NA	15	CASSLLPDSNQPQHF	TGTGCCAGTAGTCTACTGCCCGATAGCAATCAGCCCCAGCATTTT
TRBV6-5	TRBJ2-5	NA	NA	14	CASGYAQAQETQYF	TGTGCCAGCGGGTACGCACAGGCCCAAGAGACCCAGTACTTC
TRBV28	TRBJ2-7	NA	NA	14	CASSGEGLSYEQYF	TGTGCCAGCAGTGGAGAAGGCCTCTCCTACGAGCAGTACTTC
TRBV28	TRBJ2-7	NA	TRBD2	14	CASILAGGPYEQYF	TGTGCCTCGATCCTAGCGGGAGGACCCTACGAGCAGTACTTC
TRBV6-5	TRBJ2-1	NA	TRBD1	15	CASSYDRGHYNEQFF	TGTGCCAGCAGTTACGACAGGGGGCATTACAATGAGCAGTTCTTC
TRBV7-2	TRBJ1-5	NA	TRBD1	15	CASSRGQGGGGPQHF	TGTGCCAGCAGCCGGGGACAGGGAGGGGGTGGGCCCCAGCATTTT
TRBV7-6	TRBJ2-1	NA	TRBD2	19	CASSLGQGRLAGAKNEQFF	TGTGCCAGCAGCCTTGGACAGGGGCGACTAGCGGGAGCTAAAAATGAGCAGTTCTTC
TRBV4-2	TRBJ1-3	NA	NA	17	CASSQVTKGFAGNTIYF	TGTGCCAGCAGCCAAGTAACAAAAGGGTTTGCTGGAAACACCATATATTTT
TRBV30	TRBJ2-2	NA	NA	11	CAWRWTGELFF	TGTGCCTGGAGATGGACCGGGGAGCTGTTTTTT
TRBV5-1	TRBJ2-1	NA	TRBD2	17	CASSLDVGAGAGDEQFF	TGCGCCAGCAGCTTGGATGTAGGGGCGGGAGCTGGAGATGAGCAGTTCTTC
TRBV28	TRBJ1-5	NA	NA	14	CASAGRAVNQPQHF	TGTGCCAGCGCGGGCAGGGCGGTAAATCAGCCCCAGCATTTT